This T cell receptor beta chain originates from a study of T cell changes during pregnancy in multiple sclerosis. The repertoire was sequenced with immunoSEQ multiplex PCR; TCRdb's copy has only in-frame clones and lacks some. Of over 70,000 clones in the sample, roughly 91% were seen once. Germline values: CDR1 SEHNR, CDR2 FQNEAQ (reference sequence). This CDR3 has 15 residues. The V and J ends lost 2 bases and 4 bases, in that order; junction bases with no gene match: 7. The chain employs TRBV7-9 and TRBJ1-2, with TRBD1 matching 7 bases. Sequencing used peripheral blood, obtained in the first trimester of pregnancy. This TCR came from a female donor with multiple sclerosis, enrolled in a pregnancy study. The CDR3 region has the DNA TGTGCCAGCAGCTTAACAGGGGCCCTGGGCTATGGCTACACCTTC. It encodes CASSLTGALGYGYTF.